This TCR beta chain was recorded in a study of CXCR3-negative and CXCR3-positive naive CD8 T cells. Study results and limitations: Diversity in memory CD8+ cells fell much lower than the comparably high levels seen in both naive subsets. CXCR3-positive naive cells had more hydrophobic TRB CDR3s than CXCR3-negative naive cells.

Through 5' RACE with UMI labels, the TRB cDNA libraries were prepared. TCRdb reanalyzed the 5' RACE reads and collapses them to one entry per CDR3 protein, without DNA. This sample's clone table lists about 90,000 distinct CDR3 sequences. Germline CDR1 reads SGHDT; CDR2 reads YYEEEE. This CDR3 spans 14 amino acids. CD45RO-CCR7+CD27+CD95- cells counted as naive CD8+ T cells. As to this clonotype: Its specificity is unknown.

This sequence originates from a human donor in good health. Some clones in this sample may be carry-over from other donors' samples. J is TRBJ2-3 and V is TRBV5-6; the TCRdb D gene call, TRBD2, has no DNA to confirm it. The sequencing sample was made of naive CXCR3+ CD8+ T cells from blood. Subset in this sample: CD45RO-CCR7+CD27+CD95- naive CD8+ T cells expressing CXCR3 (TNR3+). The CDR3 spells CASSADSRPDTQYF.